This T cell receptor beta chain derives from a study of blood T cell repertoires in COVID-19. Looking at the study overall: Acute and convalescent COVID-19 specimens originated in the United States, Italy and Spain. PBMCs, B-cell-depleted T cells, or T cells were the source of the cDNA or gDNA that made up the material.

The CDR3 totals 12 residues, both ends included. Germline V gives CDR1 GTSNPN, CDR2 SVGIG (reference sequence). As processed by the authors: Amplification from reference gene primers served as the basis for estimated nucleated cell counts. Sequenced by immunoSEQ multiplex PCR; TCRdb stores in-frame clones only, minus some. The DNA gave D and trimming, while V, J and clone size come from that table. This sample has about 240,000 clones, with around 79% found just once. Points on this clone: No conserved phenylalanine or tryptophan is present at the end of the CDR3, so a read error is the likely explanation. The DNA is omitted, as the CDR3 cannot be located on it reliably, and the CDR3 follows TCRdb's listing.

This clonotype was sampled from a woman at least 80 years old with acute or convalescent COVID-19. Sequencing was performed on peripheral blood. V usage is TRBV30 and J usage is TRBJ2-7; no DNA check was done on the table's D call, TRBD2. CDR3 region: CAWRSGGGDPKL.